This entry lists 28 T cell receptor beta chains sequenced from one sample in a study of shared clonotypes between healthy human individuals. Repertoires were generated with immunoSEQ multiplex PCR, while TCRdb's copy carries only in-frame clones and drops some. The profile shows fewer than 2.5 million clones, 93% of them singletons. The sample consisted of naive CD4+ T cells from PBMCs. Subset given: CD45RA+ positively selected. Receptor source: a man between 18 and 35 years old in good health. Some clones in this sample may be carry-over from other donors' samples.

The chain links TRBV5-5 to TRBJ2-3; D unresolved. CDR3 length: 13 amino acids. V shed 2 bases and J shed 5 bases, with 9 bases lying between them. CDR1 is SGHKS and CDR2 is YYEKEE in the germline V gene (reference sequence). CDR3 residues: CASSFSVGDTQYF. The CDR3 DNA reads as TGTGCCAGCAGCTTTTCCGTTGGAGATACGCAGTATTTT.

This chain connects TRBV18 to TRBJ1-1; D is uncertain. This CDR3 is built from 15 residues. V shed 4 bases and J shed 3 bases, with 15 bases lying between them. Germline V gene lookup returns CDR1 KGHSH and CDR2 LQKENI. The DNA of the CDR3 is TGTGCCAGCTCACAGCGGGTTGTCTCTTACACTGAAGCTTTCTTT. This sequence encodes CASSQRVVSYTEAFF.

V gene TRBV7-9 combines with J gene TRBJ1-1; perhaps TRBD1 as D (5 bases). V lost 6 bases and J 1 base, leaving 24 bases between the germline ends. The CDR3 covers 18 residues. The germline gives CDR1 SEHNR, CDR2 FQNEAQ (reference sequence). CDR3 residues: CASRKREGPTAPNTEAFF. CDR3 coding DNA: TGTGCCAGCAGAAAACGAGAGGGACCGACGGCTCCGAACACTGAAGCTTTCTTT.

The V and J genes are TRBV28 and TRBJ1-2; D remains unclear. The CDR3 consists of 14 residues. The V gene lost 6 bases and the J gene lost 5 bases, with 16 bases spanning the gap. Looked up from germline, CDR1 is MDHEN and CDR2 is SYDVKM. The CDR3 DNA reads as TGTGCCAGCAGCCCTCCCCCGGGCTTGTATGGCTACACCTTC. It is translated as CASSPPPGLYGYTF.

The chain combines TRBV5-4 with TRBJ1-1, with 9 bases aligning to TRBD1. The germline gives CDR1 SGHNT, CDR2 YYREEE (reference sequence). V was pared by 0 bases and J by 4 bases, with 4 bases of the junction left unmatched. CDR3 length: 15 amino acids. CDR3 sequence: CASSLARDRVTEAFF. In DNA, the CDR3 is TGTGCCAGCAGCTTGGCCCGGGACAGGGTCACTGAAGCTTTCTTT.

This clone was observed once. The chain links TRBV4-2 to TRBJ2-3; D call uncertain. Germline CDR1 reads LGHNA; CDR2 reads YNFKEQ. The V end was cut by 0 bases, the J end by 3 bases, with 7 bases between. The CDR3 contains 14 residues. As DNA, the CDR3 is TGTGCCAGCAGCCAAGATGTTCGGACAGATACGCAGTATTTT. Protein: CASSQDVRTDTQYF.

The chain couples TRBV28 to TRBJ1-2, with 8 bases that match TRBD1. V was clipped by 0 bases and J by 9 bases; unmatched bases: 3. Germline V CDR1 and CDR2: MDHEN, SYDVKM. The CDR3 has 13 residues. The CDR3 DNA reads as TGTGCCAGCAGTTTATGGACAGGGGAAAGCTACACCTTC. It is translated as CASSLWTGESYTF.

V is TRBV7-3 and J is TRBJ2-3; 8 nucleotides match TRBD2. J gave up 8 bases and V 2 bases, and 9 bases lay outside the gene matches. This CDR3 has 15 residues. Per germline, CDR1 SGHTA and CDR2 FQGTGA. The CDR3 here is CASSLALAEGSTQYF. CDR3 in DNA: TGTGCCAGCAGCTTAGCACTAGCGGAGGGGAGTACGCAGTATTTT. Full variable domain (rest looked up from reference TRBV7-3 and TRBJ2-3): GAGVSQTPSNKVTEKGKYVELRCDPISGHTALYWYRQSLGQGPEFLIYFQGTGAADDSGLPNDRFFAVRPEGSVSTLKIQRTERGDSAVYLCASSLALAEGSTQYFGPGTRLTVL.

The V gene is TRBV28, the J gene TRBJ2-7, with 8 bases that match TRBD1. Per germline, CDR1 MDHEN and CDR2 SYDVKM. This CDR3 spans 17 amino acids. Trimming cost V 6 bases and J 7 bases; bases outside gene matches: 20. In DNA form, the CDR3 reads TGTGCCAGCAGGAACTTCCCGGGACAGGAAACTACGCGGGAGCAGTACTTC. Protein sequence: CASRNFPGQETTREQYF.

The chain carries TRBV19 and TRBJ1-3; unclear D gene. This CDR3 comprises 14 residues. Germline values: CDR1 LNHDA, CDR2 SQIVND (reference sequence). Between the trimmed V and J ends, which lost 6 bases and 3 bases, there was a span of 12 bases. CDR3 sequence (DNA): TGTGCCAGTAGCGCCGGTGGGAGTGGAAACACCATATATTTT. This codes for CASSAGGSGNTIYF.

The rearrangement joins TRBV6-5 to TRBJ2-7, with 11 bases that match TRBD1. The CDR3 is made up of 15 amino acids. Germline CDR1 is MNHEY and CDR2 is SVGAGI. V gave up 2 bases and J gave up 3 bases; unmatched junction bases: 3. The CDR3 DNA sequence: TGTGCCAGCAGTTACGGGGACAGGGGGGGCTACGAGCAGTACTTC. Its protein is CASSYGDRGGYEQYF.

The DNA for the CDR3 is TGTGCCAGCAGACTACTAGCGGGAGCTTCGGATACGCAGTATTTT. This sequence encodes CASRLLAGASDTQYF. This chain connects TRBV6-1 to TRBJ2-3, with 11 bases aligning to TRBD2. Germline CDR1 and CDR2: MNHNS and SASEGT. J was trimmed by 6 bases and V by 6 bases; bases with no gene match: 8. This CDR3 region has 15 residues.

V is TRBV7-3 and J is TRBJ2-1; the D call may be TRBD1 or TRBD2 (5 bases each). CDR3 length: 15 residues. Trimming cost V 2 bases and J 7 bases, with 15 bases left between them. The germline V gene encodes CDR1 SGHTA and CDR2 FQGTGA. In nucleotides, the CDR3 is TGTGCCAGCAGCTTAGCCCGGGACCGCCCAAATGAGCAGTTCTTC. The encoded protein is CASSLARDRPNEQFF.

The genes are TRBV25-1 and TRBJ1-3; a weak D match, TRBD1 (6 bases). Per the germline V gene, CDR1 is MGHDK and CDR2 is SYGVNS. V lost 7 bases, J lost 2 bases, and 9 bases lay in between. The CDR3 consists of 13 residues. The CDR3 is CASMEGAGNTIYF. The CDR3 DNA follows: TGTGCCAGCATGGAGGGGGCTGGAAACACCATATATTTT.

The chain has TRBV7-3 and TRBJ2-3, with 10 bases aligning to TRBD2. CDR3 size: 16 residues. The trim removed 4 bases at V and 0 bases at J, leaving 4 bases unmatched. Germline CDR1 reads SGHTA; CDR2 reads FQGTGA. The CDR3 loop is CASSSGTSASTDTQYF. The CDR3 region has the DNA TGTGCCAGCAGCTCCGGGACTAGCGCGAGCACAGATACGCAGTATTTT.

The chain is built from TRBV7-2 and TRBJ1-1; tentative D call: TRBD1 (5 bases). This CDR3 spans 13 amino acids. The V end was cut by 3 bases, the J end by 6 bases, with 11 bases between. Germline V gene lookup returns CDR1 SGHTA and CDR2 FQGNSA. The CDR3 bases are TGTGCCAGCAGCTTGGGGGGTAAACCTGAAGCTTTCTTT. It translates to CASSLGGKPEAFF. Combining the CDR3 with reference TRBV7-2 and TRBJ1-1 gives the whole variable domain GAGVSQSPSNKVTEKGKDVELRCDPISGHTALYWYRQSLGQGLEFLIYFQGNSAPDKSGLPSDRFSAERTGGSVSTLTIQRTQQEDSAVYLCASSLGGKPEAFFGQGTRLTVV.

V gene TRBV18 combines with J gene TRBJ2-2; 9 nucleotides agree with TRBD2. This CDR3 comprises 18 residues. Trimming removed 2 bases from V and 2 bases from J; junction bases left unmatched: 9. Germline CDR1 KGHSH, CDR2 LQKENI. In DNA, the CDR3 is TGTGCCAGCTCACCATCCATGCTAGCGGGATTTAACACCGGGGAGCTGTTTTTT. Translated, it gives CASSPSMLAGFNTGELFF. Full variable domain (outside the CDR3, taken from reference TRBV18 and TRBJ2-2): NAGVMQNPRHLVRRRGQEARLRCSPMKGHSHVYWYRQLPEEGLKFMVYLQKENIIDESGMPKERFSAEFPKEGPSILRIQQVVRGDSAAYFCASSPSMLAGFNTGELFFGEGSRLTVL.

The rearrangement uses TRBV9 and TRBJ2-1; maybe TRBD2 (7 bases). Trimming took 3 bases from V and 0 from J, leaving 25 bases between them. The germline V gene encodes CDR1 SGDLS and CDR2 YYNGEE. This CDR3 is 20 amino acids long. The CDR3 nucleotides are TGTGCCAGCAGCGCCCGACGGGGGGCGCGTGCGGGAGCCTCCTACAATGAGCAGTTCTTC. This translates into CASSARRGARAGASYNEQFF.

The rearrangement joins TRBV2 to TRBJ2-4, with D tentatively TRBD1 (5 bases). Trimming took off 7 bases at V and 0 bases at J, with 13 bases between the two ends. The CDR3 spans 15 residues. Per the germline V gene, CDR1 is SNHLY and CDR2 is FYNNEI. In nucleotides, the CDR3 is TGTGCCAGCAACCGACAGTTACTAGCCAAAAACATTCAGTACTTC. This gives the protein CASNRQLLAKNIQYF.

The chain joins TRBV5-1 to TRBJ1-2; 7 bases agree with TRBD1. The CDR3 is 14 amino acids. CDR1 SGHRS and CDR2 YFSETQ come from the germline V gene. Trimming cost V 4 bases and J 9 bases; bases outside gene matches: 12. This chain's CDR3 is CASSRSGTDQSYTF. CDR3 nucleotides: TGCGCCAGCAGCCGTTCAGGGACAGATCAGAGCTACACCTTC.

This clone turned up a few times. This sequence joins TRBV28 and TRBJ1-4, with D unclear. V was pared by 6 bases and J by 12 bases, with 20 bases between. Germline V gene data show CDR1 as MDHEN and CDR2 as SYDVKM. CDR3 length equals 14 residues. DNA of the CDR3: TGTGCCAGCAGCTGGGTCGCAGCCAGACCGGAACTGTTTTTT. Its translation: CASSWVAARPELFF. Based on the CDR3 plus reference TRBV28 and TRBJ1-4, the full variable domain is DVKVTQSSRYLVKRTGEKVFLECVQDMDHENMFWYRQDPGLGLRLIYFSYDVKMKEKGDIPEGYSVSREKKERFSLILESASTNQTSMYLCASSWVAARPELFFGSGTQLSVL.

The DNA for the CDR3 is TGTGCCACCGGGAGGGGGACAGCAACAACCGGGGAGCTGTTTTTT. This gives the protein CATGRGTATTGELFF. The chain recombines TRBV9 with TRBJ2-2, with TRBD2 as a possible D gene (8 bases). V lost 9 bases and J 5 bases, leaving 20 bases between the germline ends. The CDR3 runs to 15 residues. CDR1 is SGDLS, CDR2 YYNGEE, per germline.

V and J are TRBV7-2 and TRBJ2-1; 10 nucleotides line up with TRBD1. This CDR3 region has 17 residues. Germline V gives CDR1 SGHTA, CDR2 FQGNSA. With 4 bases clipped from V and 10 bases from J, the junction kept 16 bases outside the gene matches. CDR3 in amino acids: CASSSSGGRTGGGEQFF. The CDR3 DNA sequence: TGTGCCAGCAGCTCCTCCGGTGGGCGGACAGGGGGTGGGGAGCAGTTCTTC. The variable domain in full, completed from reference TRBV7-2 and TRBJ2-1, reads GAGVSQSPSNKVTEKGKDVELRCDPISGHTALYWYRQSLGQGLEFLIYFQGNSAPDKSGLPSDRFSAERTGGSVSTLTIQRTQQEDSAVYLCASSSSGGRTGGGEQFFGPGTRLTVL.

Here the CDR3 reads CASSYHTSRGYEQFF. The CDR3 DNA reads TGTGCCAGCAGTTACCATACGTCCAGGGGTTATGAGCAGTTCTTC. The chain joins TRBV6-5 to TRBJ2-1, with a weak D call TRBD1 (6 bases). The germline CDR1 and CDR2 sequences are MNHEY and SVGAGI. V was pared by 2 bases and J by 8 bases, with 16 bases between. This CDR3 has 15 residues.

This rearrangement joins TRBV6-1 to TRBJ2-2, with D perhaps matching TRBD1 (5 bases). The CDR3 is made up of 16 amino acids. V was clipped by 4 bases and J by 2 bases, with 14 bases between them. The germline CDR1 and CDR2 sequences are MNHNS and SASEGT. CDR3 amino acids: CASSANPGFNTGELFF. The CDR3 DNA sequence: TGTGCCAGCAGTGCGAACCCAGGGTTTAACACCGGGGAGCTGTTTTTT.

On this clone itself: Additional DNA sequences in this sample encode the identical CDR3. This chain joins TRBV18 and TRBJ2-5, with D possibly matching TRBD1 (5 bases). This CDR3 is built from 13 residues. Germline loops: CDR1 KGHSH, CDR2 LQKENI. V shed 1 base and J shed 5 bases, with 8 bases lying between them. The CDR3, as DNA: TGTGCCAGCTCACCACGAAGGGGCGAGACCCAGTACTTC. This translates into CASSPRRGETQYF.

The chain uses TRBV7-3 and TRBJ2-1, with TRBD2 matching over 12 bases. Germline V gene sequence: CDR1 SGHTA, CDR2 FQGTGA. The CDR3 totals 16 residues. Trimming removed 1 base from V and 3 bases from J; junction bases left unmatched: 1. CDR3 protein: CASSLKLAGGYNEQFF. CDR3 bases: TGTGCCAGCAGCTTAAAACTAGCGGGAGGCTACAATGAGCAGTTCTTC.

The V gene is TRBV11-2, the J gene TRBJ2-7, with D perhaps TRBD1 (6 bases). There are 15 residues in the CDR3. The V and J ends lost 1 base and 2 bases respectively, with 12 bases between them. Germline values: CDR1 SGHAT, CDR2 FQNNGV. The CDR3 loop reads CASSLGTAKTYEQYF. The CDR3 DNA reads TGTGCCAGCAGCTTAGGGACAGCCAAAACCTACGAGCAGTACTTC.